This T cell receptor beta chain was recovered during a study of Ad26.COV2.S vaccination and SARS-CoV-2 variants. Across the whole study: Donor was one of the participants in the Ad26.COV2.S arm of the COV1001 trial. Once or twice, 56 days apart, Ad26.COV2.S was delivered intramuscularly.

Sequenced by immunoSEQ multiplex PCR; TCRdb stores in-frame clones only, minus some. The sample comprises around 450,000 clones, around 90% of which are singletons, and less than 4.5% rests with the top ten. As for treatment: about 20 received Ad26.COV2.S at low or high dose, single or two shots; about five received placebo; per-sample allocation not given. Specimen acquisition occurred on day 63 following the initial vaccine or placebo injection. Findings of the study overall: Spike-specific CD8+ and CD4+ T cell responses reportedly showed substantial breadth after vaccination.

A word on this clone: The antigen remains undetermined.

Germline CDR1 and CDR2: LNHNV and YYDKDF (reference sequence). The CDR3 contains 16 residues. V lost 0 bases and J lost 0, with 9 bases in between. Sequenced material: peripheral blood, taken in a trial of Ad26.COV2.S vaccine versus placebo. The V gene is TRBV15, the J gene TRBJ2-1; either TRBD1 or TRBD2 may supply D (5 bases each). This clonotype was obtained from a person aged 18-60 years who received the Ad26.COV2.S COVID-19 vaccine or a placebo. The CDR3 DNA follows: TGTGCCACCAGCAGAGATTGGGACCTCTCCTACAATGAGCAGTTCTTC. Residues: CATSRDWDLSYNEQFF.